These 9 T cell receptor beta chains were all obtained from the same sample, sequenced in a study of blood T cell repertoires in COVID-19. Using immunoSEQ multiplex PCR, the repertoire was profiled, and TCRdb retains in-frame clones only, with some absent. The sample lists approximately 160,000 clones; around four fifths were seen once. Sequencing input: peripheral blood. These receptors were taken from a man aged 40-55 years who had recovered from COVID-19.

The chain is built from TRBV5-5 and TRBJ1-1; 7 nucleotides align to TRBD1. This CDR3 has 13 amino acids. V shed 3 bases and J 4 bases; nucleotides not matched to a gene: 3. Germline assignment: CDR1 SGHKS and CDR2 YYEKEE (reference sequence). CDR3 in DNA: TGTGCCAGCAGCTGGGGACAGTCCACTGAAGCTTTCTTT. Translating gives CASSWGQSTEAFF.

A few counts support this clone. The chain recombines TRBV7-9 with TRBJ1-3; D possibly corresponds to TRBD1 (5 bases). V was shortened by 4 bases and J by 2 bases, with 12 bases between the two germline ends. There are 15 residues in the CDR3. CDR1 and CDR2 from the germline V gene are SEHNR and FQNEAQ (reference sequence). The CDR3, as DNA: TGTGCCAGCAGCTCCCCCGGGGGTCCTGGAAACACCATATATTTT. Amino acids: CASSSPGGPGNTIYF.

This clone came up a few times. The chain couples TRBV6-2 or TRBV6-3 to TRBJ2-7; TRBD2 aligns across 12 bases. This CDR3 region has 17 residues. With 0 bases clipped from V and 1 base from J, the junction kept 4 bases outside the gene matches. Germline V gene lookup returns CDR1 MNHEY and CDR2 SVGEGT. CDR3: CASSYSRTSGASYEQYF. The CDR3, as DNA: TGTGCCAGCAGTTACTCGCGGACTAGCGGGGCTTCCTACGAGCAGTACTTC.

This chain links TRBV5-6 with TRBJ1-1, with a tentative D call TRBD1 (5 bases). Germline loops: CDR1 SGHDT, CDR2 YYEEEE. Trimming removed 4 bases from V and 6 bases from J, with 10 bases in between. This CDR3 contains 12 residues. The CDR3 loop is CASSRAGAEAFF. CDR3 nucleotide sequence: TGTGCCAGCAGCCGGGCGGGGGCTGAAGCTTTCTTT.

In its sample, this clone was seen once. This chain links TRBV12-5 with TRBJ1-5, with 7 bases identical to TRBD1. CDR3 length equals 16 residues. The junction had 5 bases not matched to a gene; V was cut back by 0 bases and J by 3 bases. CDR1 and CDR2 (germline): LGHNT, FRNRAP. DNA for the CDR3: TGTGCTAGTGGTTTGGTCGGGACAGAGCACAATCAGCCCCAGCATTTT. Its translation: CASGLVGTEHNQPQHF. Full variable domain (remainder filled in from reference TRBV12-5 and TRBJ1-5): DARVTQTPRHKVTEMGQEVTMRCQPILGHNTVFWYRQTMMQGLELLAYFRNRAPLDDSGMPKDRFSAEMPDATLATLKIQPSEPRDSAVYFCASGLVGTEHNQPQHFGDGTRLSIL.

This chain joins TRBV15 and TRBJ2-3; 8 bases are shared with TRBD2. CDR1 and CDR2 from the germline V gene are LNHNV and YYDKDF (reference sequence). This CDR3 region has 15 residues. V shed 4 bases, J shed 1 base, and the junction held 4 bases outside the gene matches. Here the CDR3 reads CATSINSGGTDTQYF. As DNA, the CDR3 is TGTGCCACCAGCATTAATAGCGGGGGCACAGATACGCAGTATTTT. The full variable domain, rest sourced from reference TRBV15 and TRBJ2-3, is DAMVIQNPRYQVTQFGKPVTLSCSQTLNHNVMYWYQQKSSQAPKLLFHYYDKDFNNEADTPDNFQSRRPNTSFCFLDIRSPGLGDTAMYLCATSINSGGTDTQYFGPGTRLTVL.

The chain joins TRBV6-5 to TRBJ2-1; 10 bases match TRBD1. The CDR3 consists of 12 residues. Germline CDR1 and CDR2: MNHEY and SVGAGI. The CDR3, as DNA: TGTGCAGCGGGGACAGGGGCTAATGAGCAGTTCTTC. Protein sequence: CAAGTGANEQFF.

The chain carries TRBV7-3 and TRBJ2-6; no firm D call. The germline CDR1 and CDR2 sequences are SGHTA and FQGTGA. There are 14 residues in the CDR3. Trimming took off 4 bases at V and 0 bases at J, with 4 bases between the two ends. CDR3 sequence (DNA): TGTGCCAGCAGCTCCTACTCTGGGGCCAACGTCCTGACTTTC. It codes for CASSSYSGANVLTF.

The V and J genes are TRBV5-5 and TRBJ2-1; D is unresolved. Germline CDR1 reads SGHKS; CDR2 reads YYEKEE (reference sequence). The CDR3 loop spans 11 amino acids. Trimming stripped 4 bases from V and 5 bases from J, with 4 bases between. CDR3 amino acids: CASSPNNEQFF. In DNA form, the CDR3 reads TGTGCCAGCAGCCCTAACAATGAGCAGTTCTTC.